This T cell receptor (beta chain) was observed in a study of cytomegalovirus exposure and HLA in healthy donors. Details on this clone: Its antigen is as yet unknown.

While the first cohort had 500 to 700 subjects, the donors belonged to the separate validation cohort of about 120 subjects. Whole-study results and caveats: TCR beta chains numbering approximately 150 were designated cytomegalovirus-associated. Per published reports, the classifier diagnosed cytomegalovirus status with high specificity and sensitivity. Most TCRs appeared rarely, but some public TCRs recurred in many donors.

Germline V CDR1 and CDR2: GTSNPN, SVGIG (reference sequence). The CDR3 extends over 16 amino acids. J lost 1 base, V lost 2 bases, and 6 bases had no gene match. This table comes from immunoSEQ multiplex PCR, and its TCRdb copy is limited to in-frame clones, with some not included. The profile shows 100,000 to 150,000 clones, approximately 92% of them singletons. This sequence joins TRBV30 and TRBJ2-1, with TRBD2 matching 9 bases. This TCR came from a woman aged 18-29 years in good health and CMV-seronegative. The sample taken for sequencing was PBMCs. The CDR3, as DNA: TGTGCCTGGAGTTCCCCAGCGGGAGGTTCCTACAATGAGCAGTTCTTC. Encoded protein: CAWSSPAGGSYNEQFF. Based on the CDR3 plus reference TRBV30 and TRBJ2-1, the full variable domain is SQTIHQWPATLVQPVGSPLSLECTVEGTSNPNLYWYRQAAGRGLQLLFYSVGIGQISSEVPQNLSASRPQDRQFILSSKKLLLSDSGFYLCAWSSPAGGSYNEQFFGPGTRLTVL.